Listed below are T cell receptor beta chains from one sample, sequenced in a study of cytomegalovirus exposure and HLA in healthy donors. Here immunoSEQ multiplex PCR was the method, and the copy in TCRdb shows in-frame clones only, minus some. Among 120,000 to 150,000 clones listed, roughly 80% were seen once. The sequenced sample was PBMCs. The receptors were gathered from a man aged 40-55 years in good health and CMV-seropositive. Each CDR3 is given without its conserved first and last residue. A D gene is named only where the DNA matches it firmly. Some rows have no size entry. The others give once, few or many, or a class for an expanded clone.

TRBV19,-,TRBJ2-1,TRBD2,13,ASTQTSGIWNEQF
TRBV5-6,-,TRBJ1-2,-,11,ASSLPGRMGYT
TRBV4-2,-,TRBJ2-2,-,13,ASSRLQGNTGELF
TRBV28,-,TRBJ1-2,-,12,ASTGSSPTYGYT
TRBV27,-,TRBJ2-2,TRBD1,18,ASSLFSATNRGRRTGELF
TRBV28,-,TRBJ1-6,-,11,ASRGGPDEPLH
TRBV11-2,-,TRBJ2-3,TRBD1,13,ASNPFGQGIDTQY
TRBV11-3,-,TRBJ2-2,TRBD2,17,ASSLEGMGRENRTGELF
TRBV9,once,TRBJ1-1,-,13,ASSPRQPMNTEAF
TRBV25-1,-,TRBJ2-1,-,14,ASSGATGISYNEQF
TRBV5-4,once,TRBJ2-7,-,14,ASSPAGGTRSYEQY
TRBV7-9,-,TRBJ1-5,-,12,ASSLGRDNQPQH
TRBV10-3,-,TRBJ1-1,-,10,AITDGNTEAF
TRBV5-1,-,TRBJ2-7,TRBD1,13,ASSSDRGPSYEQY
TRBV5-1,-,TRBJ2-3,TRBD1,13,ASSETGQATDTQY
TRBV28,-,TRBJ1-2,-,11,ASRTGGIDGYT
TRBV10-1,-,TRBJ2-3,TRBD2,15,ASSESIAGGPADTQY
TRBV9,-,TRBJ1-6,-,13,ASSVGDSFNSPLH
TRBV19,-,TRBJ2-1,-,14,ASSARGRAEVNEQF
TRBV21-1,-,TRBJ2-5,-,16,ASSKREQQGKSEETQY
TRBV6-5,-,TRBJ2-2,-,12,ATARDLNTGELF
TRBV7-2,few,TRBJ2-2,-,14,ASSDLQASNTGELF
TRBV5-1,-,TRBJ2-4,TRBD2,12,ASSNSGGQNIQY
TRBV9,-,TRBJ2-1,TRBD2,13,ASSVDGRALNEQF
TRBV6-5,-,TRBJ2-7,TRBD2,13,ASSPRSGGGDEQY
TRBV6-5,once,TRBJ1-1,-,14,ASSYSSYRGDTEAF
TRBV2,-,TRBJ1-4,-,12,ASSLYATNEKLF
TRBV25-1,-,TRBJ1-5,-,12,ASSGTPSNQPQH
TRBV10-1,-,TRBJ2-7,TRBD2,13,ASSAGTSGNQEQY
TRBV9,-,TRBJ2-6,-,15,ASSVAGGPWGANVLT
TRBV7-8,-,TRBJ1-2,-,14,ASSLLRDSGGYGYT
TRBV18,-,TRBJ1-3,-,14,ASSPIEVHAGNTIY
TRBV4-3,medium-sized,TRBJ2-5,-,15,ASSQAFASGAQETQY
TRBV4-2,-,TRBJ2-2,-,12,ASGTLSNTGELF
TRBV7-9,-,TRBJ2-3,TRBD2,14,ASSLDSGSRTDTQY
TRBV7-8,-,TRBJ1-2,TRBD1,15,ASSLTGQGGHPYGYT
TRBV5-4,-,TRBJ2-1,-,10,ASSLAGIEQF
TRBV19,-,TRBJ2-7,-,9,ASSSSYEQY
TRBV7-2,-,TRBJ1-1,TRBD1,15,ASSRGQPYTQNTEAF
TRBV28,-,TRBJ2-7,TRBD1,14,ASSLYRDRVVDEQY
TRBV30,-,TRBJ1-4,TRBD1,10,ACGQGNEKLF
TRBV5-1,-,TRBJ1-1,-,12,ASSFAGANTEAF
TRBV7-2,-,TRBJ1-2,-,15,ASSSFGGSRGASGYT
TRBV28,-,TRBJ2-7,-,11,ASIRGKTYEQY
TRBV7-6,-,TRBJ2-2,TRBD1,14,ASSRQTGGDTGELF
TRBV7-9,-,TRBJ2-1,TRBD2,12,ASRLAGVDNEQF
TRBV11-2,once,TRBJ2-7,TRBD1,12,ASSMGQDLYEQY
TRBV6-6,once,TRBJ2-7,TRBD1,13,ASSPPRDSLYEQY
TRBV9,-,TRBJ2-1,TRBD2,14,ASRAQTSGPDNEQF
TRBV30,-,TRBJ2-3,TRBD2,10,AWSVAGTKQY
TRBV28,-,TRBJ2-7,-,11,ASSFGRGTEQY
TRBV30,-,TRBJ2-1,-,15,AWSARIEPGGYNEQF
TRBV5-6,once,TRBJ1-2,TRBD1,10,ASSPGQAGYT
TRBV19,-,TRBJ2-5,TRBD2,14,ASSIWAGGGRETQY